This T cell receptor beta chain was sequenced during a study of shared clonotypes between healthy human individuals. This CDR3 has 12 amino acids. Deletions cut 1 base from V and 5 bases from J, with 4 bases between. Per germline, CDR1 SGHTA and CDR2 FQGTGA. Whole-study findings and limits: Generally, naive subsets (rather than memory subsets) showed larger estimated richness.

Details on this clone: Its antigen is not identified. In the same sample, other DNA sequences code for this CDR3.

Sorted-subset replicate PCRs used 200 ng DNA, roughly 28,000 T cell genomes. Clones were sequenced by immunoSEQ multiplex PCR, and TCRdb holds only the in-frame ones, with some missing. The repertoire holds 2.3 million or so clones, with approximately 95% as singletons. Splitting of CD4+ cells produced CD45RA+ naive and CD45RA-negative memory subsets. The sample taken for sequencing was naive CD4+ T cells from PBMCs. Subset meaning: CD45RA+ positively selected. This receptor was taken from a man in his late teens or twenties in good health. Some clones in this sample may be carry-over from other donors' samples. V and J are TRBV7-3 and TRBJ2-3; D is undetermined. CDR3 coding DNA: TGTGCCAGCAGCTTAAACCGAGATACGCAGTATTTT. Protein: CASSLNRDTQYF.